These T cell receptor beta chains were read from a single sample in a study of T cell responses to AZD1222 COVID-19 vaccine. Assay: immunoSEQ multiplex PCR; the TCRdb copy retains only in-frame clones and omits some. This table holds about 98,000 clones, around 90% found once. Specimen: peripheral blood, collected on day 0 of AZD1222 vaccination. Every receptor here comes from an adult in good health. Each CDR3 is given with its conserved first and last residue. Each record gives: clone size, V gene, D gene, J gene, CDR3 DNA, CDR3 protein. The D gene is left open where the match is weak. Not every row has a clone size; where given, it reads once, few, many or a size class.

NA	TRBV28	NA	TRBJ2-7	TGTGCCAGCCGACCAGGGGGGGCGGACGAGCAGTACTTC	CASRPGGADEQYF
NA	TRBV18	NA	TRBJ1-5	TGTGCCAGCTCACACTATGGCCAGGGCCCTAATCAGCCCCAGCATTTT	CASSHYGQGPNQPQHF
few	TRBV19	NA	TRBJ2-1	TGTGCCAGTAGTGGAGGTAGGCGGGCGGAAGCCTACAATGAGCAGTTCTTC	CASSGGRRAEAYNEQFF
once	TRBV3-1/TRBV3-2	NA	TRBJ2-2	TGTGCCAGCAGCCCCCGACATCTCGCCGGGGAGCTGTTTTTT	CASSPRHLAGELFF
NA	TRBV11-2	TRBD2	TRBJ2-1	TGTGCCAGCAGCCGTCGACTAGCGGGCACCCAAAGCTCCTACAATGAGCAGTTCTTC	CASSRRLAGTQSSYNEQFF
NA	TRBV7-9	TRBD1	TRBJ1-6	TGTGCCAGCAGCTTAGTTGGACAGGGGGCCAATTCACCCCTCCACTTT	CASSLVGQGANSPLHF
NA	TRBV5-4	NA	TRBJ2-3	TGTGCCAGCGGGTTGAGCGGAACCACAGATACGCAGTATTTT	CASGLSGTTDTQYF
NA	TRBV9	NA	TRBJ1-2	TGTGCCAGCAGCGTAATGAACGGCGGTGGCTATGGCTACACCTTC	CASSVMNGGGYGYTF
NA	TRBV9	TRBD1	TRBJ1-3	TGTGCCAGCAGCTCTACTTGGACAGGCACTGGTTCTGGAAACACCATATATTTT	CASSSTWTGTGSGNTIYF
NA	TRBV5-1	TRBD2	TRBJ2-1	TGCGCCAGCAGCTTCCCACCGGGACTAGCGGGAGTATATGAGCAGTTCTTC	CASSFPPGLAGVYEQFF
few	TRBV9	NA	TRBJ1-1	TGTGCCAGCAGCGCCGGGACGGGGAACACTGAAGCTTTCTTT	CASSAGTGNTEAFF
NA	TRBV28	NA	TRBJ1-1	TGTGCCAGCTCTAACCGAAGGATGAACACTGAAGCTTTCTTT	CASSNRRMNTEAFF
NA	TRBV6-2/TRBV6-3	TRBD1	TRBJ2-7	TGTGCCAGCAGTTTGGGACAGGGCCTCAGCTACGAGCAGTACTTC	CASSLGQGLSYEQYF
NA	TRBV24-1	NA	TRBJ2-1	TGTGCCACCAGTGACATGGGACGCAATGAGCAGTTCTTC	CATSDMGRNEQFF
NA	TRBV2	NA	TRBJ2-1	TGTGCCAGCAGTGAATGGGGCGATGAGCAGTTCTTC	CASSEWGDEQFF
NA	TRBV11-2	NA	TRBJ1-2	TGTGCCAGCAGCTTCTTCCCCCCAGGGGAGGATGGCTACACCTTC	CASSFFPPGEDGYTF
NA	TRBV11-1	TRBD2	TRBJ2-6	TGTGCCAGCGGGGGGGACCGCTCTGGGGCCAACGTCCTGACTTTC	CASGGDRSGANVLTF
NA	TRBV28	NA	TRBJ1-2	TGTGCCAGCAGTGTGACAGTGACTAACTATGGCTACACCTTC	CASSVTVTNYGYTF
NA	TRBV24-1	NA	TRBJ1-3	TGTGCCACCAGTGATTTGCACCGATACTCTGGAAACACCATATATTTT	CATSDLHRYSGNTIYF
NA	TRBV5-4	TRBD2	TRBJ2-1	TGTGCCAGCAGCTTGTTTATTAGCGGGAGTCTGGATGAGCAGTTCTTC	CASSLFISGSLDEQFF
NA	TRBV9	TRBD1	TRBJ1-1	TGTGCCAGCAGGGGGACAGGGAACACTGAAGCTTTCTTT	CASRGTGNTEAFF
NA	TRBV10-2	TRBD1	TRBJ1-1	TGCGCCAGCAGTCGGACAGGGAACACTGAAGCTTTCTTT	CASSRTGNTEAFF
NA	TRBV19	NA	TRBJ1-1	TGTGCCACCGCTCGTCGGATGAACACTGAAGCTTTCTTT	CATARRMNTEAFF
few	TRBV29-1	NA	TRBJ1-1	TGCAGCGTTGTCGGTCCCGCGGGGAAGAACACTGAAGCTTTCTTT	CSVVGPAGKNTEAFF
once	TRBV12-1	NA	TRBJ1-1	TGTGCCAGCAGCTCCTGCGCGTCGACAGGGGCGGGTATTTTTCCCACTGAAGCTTTCTTT	CASSSCASTGAGIFPTEAFF
NA	TRBV9	TRBD1	TRBJ2-3	TGTGCCAGCAGCCCAAAGACAGGGGGCCCCACAGATACGCAGTATTTT	CASSPKTGGPTDTQYF
NA	TRBV18	NA	TRBJ2-5	TGTGCCAGCTCACCACCGGGGCAAGAGACCCAGTACTTC	CASSPPGQETQYF
NA	TRBV5-1	TRBD1	TRBJ1-1	TGCGCCAGCAGGGGAACAGGGGGTAGGACTGAAGCTTTCTTT	CASRGTGGRTEAFF
NA	TRBV7-9	NA	TRBJ2-7	TGTGCCAGCAGCCACGACACCGGGTATGACGAGCAGTACTTC	CASSHDTGYDEQYF
NA	TRBV4-1	NA	TRBJ1-5	TGCGCCAGCAGCCAAGGGGAAGCCCAGGGGCAGCCCCAGCATTTT	CASSQGEAQGQPQHF
NA	TRBV13	NA	TRBJ2-7	TGTGCCAGCAGCCCAACAGGGACCATCCACGAGCAGTACTTC	CASSPTGTIHEQYF
NA	TRBV4-1	TRBD2	TRBJ2-3	TGCGCCAGCAGCCAAGGACTAGCCGGCACAGATACGCAGTATTTT	CASSQGLAGTDTQYF
NA	TRBV3-1/TRBV3-2	NA	TRBJ2-2	TGTGCCAGCAGCCAAGTGGGGGCCGGGGAGCTGTTTTTT	CASSQVGAGELFF
few	TRBV3-1/TRBV3-2	NA	TRBJ1-3	TGTGCCAGCAGCCAAGTACCTCAACAGGCTGCCTCTGGAAACACCATATATTTT	CASSQVPQQAASGNTIYF
NA	TRBV28	NA	TRBJ2-3	TGTGCCAGCAGTTCGGACCCGACTAGCACAGATACGCAGTATTTT	CASSSDPTSTDTQYF
NA	TRBV28	NA	TRBJ2-7	TGTGCCAGCAGTTCCTTGGCCACAAGCTCCTACGAGCAGTACTTC	CASSSLATSSYEQYF
NA	TRBV29-1	NA	TRBJ1-4	TGCAGCGTTCAATCCAGGGGAAATGAAAAACTGTTTTTT	CSVQSRGNEKLFF
NA	TRBV6-1	TRBD2	TRBJ2-1	TGTGCCAGCAGTGAAGGTAGCGGGAGAGGAGGTGAGCAGTTCTTC	CASSEGSGRGGEQFF
NA	TRBV19	TRBD2	TRBJ2-7	TGTGCCAGTAGAGACGCCGGGACTAGCGGGGATAGCTCCTACGAGCAGTACTTC	CASRDAGTSGDSSYEQYF
NA	TRBV6-5	NA	TRBJ2-1	TGTGCCAGCAGTTACTCAGGCTTGGAGCAGTTCTTC	CASSYSGLEQFF
NA	TRBV6-5	TRBD1	TRBJ2-5	TGTGCCAGCAGCAGTGGACAGGGCTGGAGAGAGACCCAGTACTTC	CASSSGQGWRETQYF
NA	TRBV6-5	NA	TRBJ2-5	TGTGCCAGCAGTACACAAGAGACCCAGTACTTC	CASSTQETQYF